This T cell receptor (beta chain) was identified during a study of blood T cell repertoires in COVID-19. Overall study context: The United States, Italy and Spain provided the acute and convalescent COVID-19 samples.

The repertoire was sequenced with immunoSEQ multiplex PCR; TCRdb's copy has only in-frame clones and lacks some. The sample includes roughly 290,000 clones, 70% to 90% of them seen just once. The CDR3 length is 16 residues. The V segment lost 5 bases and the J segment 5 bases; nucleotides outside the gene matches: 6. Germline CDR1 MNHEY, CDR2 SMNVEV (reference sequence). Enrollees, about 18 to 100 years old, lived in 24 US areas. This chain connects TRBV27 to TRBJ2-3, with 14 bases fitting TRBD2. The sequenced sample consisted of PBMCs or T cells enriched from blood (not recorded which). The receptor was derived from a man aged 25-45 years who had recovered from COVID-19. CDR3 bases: TGTGCCAGCAGTAGACTAGCGGGGGGGCTTGGAGATACGCAGTATTTT. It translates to CASSRLAGGLGDTQYF.